A selection of T cell receptor beta chains follows, all from one sample in a study of cytomegalovirus exposure and HLA in healthy donors. Here immunoSEQ multiplex PCR was the method, and the copy in TCRdb shows in-frame clones only, minus some. This repertoire includes under 130,000 clones. The sequencing input was PBMCs. The receptors were gathered from a man aged 40-55 years in good health and CMV-seronegative. The CDR3 runs from the conserved cysteine through the conserved F or W. The D gene is left open where the match is weak.

d_gene | v_gene | CDR3aa
TRBD1 | TRBV6-5 | CASSPRTGNGQPQHF
NA | TRBV6-1 | CASGGTMNTEAFF
TRBD2 | TRBV30 | CAGAGAYNEQFF
NA | TRBV5-1 | CASSLGRGSNQPQHF
TRBD1 | TRBV10-1 | CASSGQGASGAQYF
TRBD1 | TRBV10-3 | CAISESGTGASPLHF
NA | TRBV5-1 | CASSLGGRNTEAFF
NA | TRBV11-2 | CASSTQETQYF
NA | TRBV11-2 | CASRGGFRANYGYTF
TRBD1 | TRBV9 | CASSTGTAYQETQYF
NA | TRBV5-8 | CASSSLEDTQYF
NA | TRBV4-1 | CASSLRDTTYEQYF
TRBD1 | TRBV7-2 | CASSITGTGGDQPQHF
TRBD1 | TRBV5-5 | CASSLVGTGGREQFF
NA | TRBV28 | CAGRTPREACSYTF
TRBD2 | TRBV5-4 | CASSWGGGLGGTDTQYF
NA | TRBV19 | CASSIWRGGTGELFF
TRBD2 | TRBV7-9 | CASSAPGLGSETQYF
TRBD1 | TRBV5-1 | CASSLGDRPTDTQYF
NA | TRBV11-3 | CASSPMEGSEQYF
TRBD1 | TRBV10-3 | CAIKGDRGAGTEAFF
TRBD1 | TRBV5-8 | CASSSPTGSSDYGYTF
TRBD1 | TRBV9 | CASSPNPQGAGQEQYF
NA | TRBV20-1 | CSARVREKLFF
TRBD1 | TRBV28 | CASSLTRTGGRGYTF
TRBD2 | TRBV2 | CASKGFLAGGPGGETQYF
TRBD2 | TRBV29-1 | CSVPVGSGIGDTQYF
NA | TRBV13 | CASSVTYEQYF
TRBD1 | TRBV12-5 | CASGLVMGQGYTEAFF
NA | TRBV5-6 | CASSLRLVSGNTIYF
NA | TRBV30 | CAWSRWQGTVEAFF
NA | TRBV21-1 | CARQGAGWQPQHF
TRBD1 | TRBV27 | CASRPTGGNQPQHF
NA | TRBV18 | CASSPLASSGTNEQFF
NA | TRBV4-3 | CASSQGRGKAFF
TRBD1 | TRBV7-8 | CASSSGQGYGYTF
TRBD2 | TRBV7-9 | CASSLLGGAGANVLTF